This T cell receptor beta chain appears in the sequencing data of a study of Ad26.COV2.S vaccination and SARS-CoV-2 variants. Whole-study context: The donor participated in the COV1001 trial, in its Ad26.COV2.S arm. Study-wide findings and caveats: Vaccinees and placebo recipients showed similar non-spike TCR breadth.

This CDR3 spans 13 amino acids. The germline CDR1 and CDR2 sequences are GTSNPN and SVGIG (reference sequence). The V end lost 2 bases, the J end lost 0 bases, and 5 bases lay between the germline ends. The data were produced by immunoSEQ multiplex PCR, yet TCRdb's version contains in-frame clones alone and is incomplete. The sample records roughly 680,000 clones, about 90% being singletons. Treatment indicated: roughly 18 received Ad26.COV2.S at low or high dose, single or two shots; 5 received placebo; per-sample allocation not given. Vaccine and placebo recipients were sampled on day 63 after the first injection. A remark on this clone: Its matching antigen is unknown.

The chain joins TRBV30 to TRBJ1-5; D not certain. The specimen was peripheral blood, collected in a trial of Ad26.COV2.S vaccine versus placebo. This receptor was obtained from a person between 18 and 65 years old who received the Ad26.COV2.S COVID-19 vaccine or a placebo. CDR3 in amino acids: CAWSRVSNQPQHF. Written as DNA, the CDR3 is TGTGCCTGGAGTCGAGTTAGCAATCAGCCCCAGCATTTT.